These T cell receptor beta chains were read from a single sample in a study of Graves' ophthalmopathy and Graves' hyperthyroidism. MiXCR, run by TCRdb on the multiplex PCR reads, gives a single entry per CDR3 protein. The sample has about 600,000 distinct CDR3 sequences, under 45% seen once. Sequencing was performed on peripheral blood or thyroid tissue (not recorded which). The receptors derive from an adult man with Graves' hyperthyroidism. Each CDR3 is given with its conserved first and last residue. D genes are given only for firm matches. The listing skips clone size in some rows; elsewhere it reads once, few, many or a size class.

size,D,V,J,CDR3,DNA
few,-,TRBV28,TRBJ1-2,CASSPNADWFNYGYTF,TGTGCCAGCAGTCCTAACGCCGACTGGTTTAACTATGGCTACACCTTC
many,-,TRBV6-5,TRBJ1-2,CASSYQTAQGGYTF,TGTGCCAGCAGTTACCAAACAGCACAAGGAGGCTACACCTTC
-,TRBD1,TRBV25-1,TRBJ1-2,CASGDRDRYGYTF,TGTGCCAGCGGGGACAGGGATCGGTATGGCTACACCTTC
-,-,TRBV29-1,TRBJ2-5,CSVAGPQYF,TGCAGCGTTGCTGGGCCCCAGTACTTC
-,TRBD1,TRBV7-9,TRBJ2-6,CASSYTRDRRIPGANVLTF,TGTGCCAGCAGCTACACCCGGGACAGGCGTATCCCTGGGGCCAACGTCCTGACTTTC
-,-,TRBV25-1,TRBJ1-6,CASLEPGPDSPLHF,TGTGCCAGCTTGGAGCCAGGCCCAGATTCACCCCTCCACTTT
many,-,TRBV12-3/TRBV12-4,TRBJ2-7,CASSLQGGGYEQYF,TGTGCCAGCAGTTTACAGGGCGGTGGGTACGAGCAGTACTTC
few,TRBD2,TRBV2,TRBJ2-1,CASSERRLAGVDEQFF,TGTGCCAGCAGTGAGCGGCGACTAGCGGGGGTCGATGAGCAGTTCTTC
many,-,TRBV20-1,TRBJ2-7,CSARDPGETYEQYF,TGCAGTGCTAGAGATCCAGGGGAGACCTACGAGCAGTACTTC
-,-,TRBV5-1,TRBJ1-3,CASSLAAGINTIYF,TGCGCCAGCAGCTTGGCGGCAGGGATTAACACCATATATTTT
-,TRBD2,TRBV9,TRBJ2-1,CASSVDGRLGNEQFF,TGTGCCAGCAGCGTAGACGGGAGGCTAGGAAATGAGCAGTTCTTC
-,-,TRBV2,TRBJ1-1,CASSEAGSEAFF,TGTGCCAGCAGTGAAGCAGGGAGTGAAGCTTTCTTT
-,-,TRBV20-1,TRBJ2-7,CSACTGPSFYEQYF,TGCAGTGCTTGTACAGGCCCGAGCTTCTACGAGCAGTACTTC
many,-,TRBV27,TRBJ1-1,CASSGAASTEAFF,TGTGCCAGCAGTGGGGCGGCGAGCACTGAAGCTTTCTTT
-,-,TRBV14,TRBJ2-7,CASSQGSGMVSEQYF,TGTGCCAGCAGCCAAGGTTCGGGGATGGTGAGCGAGCAGTACTTC
-,TRBD1,TRBV27,TRBJ1-2,CASSTSQGDYGYTF,TGTGCCAGCAGTACCTCACAGGGGGACTATGGCTACACCTTC
many,-,TRBV9,TRBJ1-6,CASSVGGRNSPLHF,TGTGCCAGCAGCGTGGGGGGCCGGAATTCACCCCTCCACTTT
many,-,TRBV14,TRBJ1-6,CASSQRLRNSPLHF,TGTGCCAGCAGCCAGCGACTCAGAAATTCACCCCTCCACTTT
many,-,TRBV6-5,TRBJ2-2,CASKIGAGELFF,TGTGCCAGCAAGATTGGAGCCGGGGAGCTGTTTTTT
many,TRBD2,TRBV7-6,TRBJ2-7,CASSLAGSGSNEQYF,TGTGCCAGCAGCTTAGCGGGTAGCGGGAGCAACGAGCAGTACTTC
many,-,TRBV5-4,TRBJ2-7,CASSLFGAPYEQYF,TGTGCCAGCAGCTTGTTTGGAGCGCCCTACGAGCAGTACTTC
many,-,TRBV2,TRBJ1-5,CASSGPGDNQPQHF,TGTGCCAGCAGTGGGCCAGGTGACAATCAGCCCCAGCATTTT
many,-,TRBV9,TRBJ1-5,CASSEDLNQPQHF,TGTGCCAGCAGCGAGGACTTAAATCAGCCCCAGCATTTT
many,TRBD2,TRBV11-2,TRBJ2-7,CASSKGLADFSYEQYF,TGTGCCAGCAGCAAAGGACTAGCGGACTTCTCCTACGAGCAGTACTTC
few,TRBD2,TRBV7-8,TRBJ2-1,CASSAGGPNEQFF,TGTGCCAGCTCTGCGGGAGGGCCCAATGAGCAGTTCTTC
many,-,TRBV29-1,TRBJ1-3,CSVSSSSGNTIYF,TGCAGCGTTAGTTCCAGCTCTGGAAACACCATATATTTT
-,-,TRBV29-1,TRBJ2-3,CSVGYGVTDTQYF,TGCAGCGTTGGTTATGGGGTCACAGATACGCAGTATTTT
many,TRBD1,TRBV12-3/TRBV12-4,TRBJ2-2,CASSFGTDTGELFF,TGTGCCAGCAGTTTCGGGACAGACACCGGGGAGCTGTTTTTT
many,TRBD1,TRBV12-3/TRBV12-4,TRBJ2-7,CASSFIPGTGPHEQYF,TGTGCCAGCAGCTTTATCCCCGGGACAGGGCCTCACGAGCAGTACTTC
-,TRBD1,TRBV7-8,TRBJ1-6,CASSLPQTGDNSPLHF,TGTGCCAGCAGCCTCCCACAGACAGGGGATAATTCACCCCTCCACTTT
many,-,TRBV20-1,TRBJ1-2,CSAKDGYTF,TGCAGTGCTAAGGACGGCTACACCTTC
many,-,TRBV20-1,TRBJ2-5,CSARDPRAGETQYF,TGCAGTGCTAGAGACCCCCGAGCGGGAGAGACCCAGTACTTC
many,TRBD1,TRBV5-8,TRBJ2-5,CASSPSGQGYETQYF,TGTGCCAGCAGCCCCTCGGGACAGGGGTACGAGACCCAGTACTTC
many,TRBD1,TRBV4-1,TRBJ2-5,CASSHRTGWYQETQYF,TGCGCCAGCAGCCATAGGACAGGGTGGTACCAAGAGACCCAGTACTTC
many,-,TRBV19,TRBJ2-5,CASSIATGQETQYF,TGTGCCAGTAGTATAGCGACAGGCCAAGAGACCCAGTACTTC
many,TRBD2,TRBV4-1,TRBJ2-7,CASSQEQAGGREQYF,TGCGCCAGCAGCCAAGAGCAAGCGGGGGGGAGAGAGCAGTACTTC
many,-,TRBV19,TRBJ1-2,CASSIDSRGDGGYTF,TGTGCCAGTAGTATAGATTCGAGGGGAGACGGTGGCTACACCTTC
many,TRBD1,TRBV4-2,TRBJ1-3,CASSQESTGGSGNTIYF,TGTGCCAGCAGCCAAGAAAGTACAGGGGGGTCTGGAAACACCATATATTTT
many,-,TRBV20-1,TRBJ2-7,CSASRRGLYEQYF,TGCAGTGCTAGTCGCAGGGGTTTGTACGAGCAGTACTTC
many,-,TRBV7-2,TRBJ2-5,CASTPGHAQETQYF,TGTGCCAGCACCCCGGGACACGCCCAAGAGACCCAGTACTTC
few,TRBD1,TRBV15,TRBJ1-1,CATSREQGVWTEAFF,TGTGCCACCAGCCGTGAACAGGGGGTCTGGACTGAAGCTTTCTTT
few,-,TRBV7-9,TRBJ1-1,CASSRTSGTGYTEAFF,TGTGCCAGCAGCCGTACCTCCGGGACGGGCTACACTGAAGCTTTCTTT
few,TRBD2,TRBV6-6,TRBJ2-7,CASSGPSGSVIHEQYF,TGTGCCAGCAGTGGCCCTAGCGGGAGCGTAATCCACGAGCAGTACTTC
-,-,TRBV5-1,TRBJ2-3,CASSLGDRTSTDTQYF,TGCGCCAGCAGCTTGGGTGACAGGACTAGCACAGATACGCAGTATTTT
many,-,TRBV9,TRBJ1-3,CASRPYDSGNTIYF,TGTGCCAGCAGGCCATACGACTCTGGAAACACCATATATTTT
once,-,TRBV28,TRBJ2-2,CASSLGVTNTGELFF,TGTGCCAGCAGTTTAGGAGTCACGAACACCGGGGAGCTGTTTTTT
many,-,TRBV29-1,TRBJ1-2,CSVDARDKLAPYGYTF,TGCAGCGTTGATGCCCGGGACAAGCTAGCCCCCTATGGCTACACCTTC
many,-,TRBV10-3,TRBJ2-5,CAISESRSGETQYF,TGTGCCATCAGTGAGTCAAGGAGCGGCGAGACCCAGTACTTC
few,TRBD1,TRBV11-2,TRBJ2-2,CASSYDRGNTGELFF,TGTGCCAGCAGCTACGACAGGGGAAACACCGGGGAGCTGTTTTTT
many,TRBD2,TRBV20-1,TRBJ2-5,CSAHSIGLAGGPSETQYF,TGCAGTGCTCACTCCATAGGACTAGCGGGGGGGCCGTCGGAGACCCAGTACTTC
many,-,TRBV7-2,TRBJ1-2,CASSKSTENYGYTF,TGTGCCAGCAGCAAATCGACAGAGAACTATGGCTACACCTTC
-,-,TRBV7-2,TRBJ2-7,CASSTLGEDGQYF,TGTGCCAGCAGCACACTCGGGGAAGACGGGCAGTACTTC
many,TRBD1,TRBV7-9,TRBJ2-5,CASSIPGQKETQYF,TGTGCCAGCAGCATACCGGGACAGAAAGAGACCCAGTACTTC
many,-,TRBV7-9,TRBJ1-1,CASSLARTVNTEAFF,TGTGCCAGCAGCTTAGCACGGACTGTGAACACTGAAGCTTTCTTT
-,TRBD2,TRBV20-1,TRBJ2-7,CSARGGGEQYF,TGCAGTGCTAGAGGGGGGGGAGAGCAGTACTTC
once,-,TRBV15,TRBJ1-2,CATSRDSAHYGYTF,TGTGCCACCAGCAGGGACAGCGCCCACTATGGCTACACCTTC
-,-,TRBV6-1,TRBJ1-1,CASSEGGMRGANAFF,TGTGCCAGCAGTGAAGGGGGTATGCGGGGGGCGAATGCTTTCTTT
many,-,TRBV2,TRBJ1-5,CASRGPSSNQPQHF,TGTGCCAGCAGAGGACCGAGTAGCAATCAGCCCCAGCATTTT
-,-,TRBV11-2,TRBJ1-2,CASSLRMGMGYGYTF,TGTGCCAGCAGCTTGAGGATGGGAATGGGCTATGGCTACACCTTC
-,-,TRBV29-1,TRBJ2-1,CSVGYSPYNEQFF,TGCAGCGTTGGGTACAGCCCCTACAATGAGCAGTTCTTC